Below, one T cell receptor beta chain is given with its context. CDR1 is LGHNA and CDR2 is YNFKEQ in the germline V gene. Trimming pared 0 bases from V and 12 bases from J, leaving 12 bases between. There are 14 residues in the CDR3. The data derive from a study of blood T cell repertoires in COVID-19. Background on the study: The origin of the acute and convalescent COVID-19 samples was the United States, Italy and Spain. The analysed material was cDNA or gDNA that came from T cells, B-cell-depleted T cells, or PBMCs.

In the study's own analysis: Reference gene primer amplification yielded estimated nucleated cell counts. Clones were read by immunoSEQ multiplex PCR, and TCRdb kept only the in-frame ones, dropping some. V, J and clone size are taken as reported in that table, and D and trimming were inferred from the DNA itself. The table records tens of thousands of clones, 65% to 90% of them present only once. The Seattle patients, enrolled during active infection, were followed longitudinally. The sequencing sample was made of peripheral blood. The TCR comes from a man aged 45-65 years with COVID-19, enrolled during active disease. The rearrangement joins TRBV4-2 to TRBJ1-6; D is undetermined. The CDR3 nucleotides are TGTGCCAGCAGCCAAGATGAATCGACTAGACCCCTCCACTTT. It specifies CASSQDESTRPLHF.